The rows below give T cell receptor beta chains drawn from one sample of a study of blood T cell repertoires in COVID-19. Sequenced by immunoSEQ multiplex PCR; TCRdb stores in-frame clones only, minus some. Among about 69,000 clones listed, roughly four fifths were seen once. The sample consisted of peripheral blood. Receptors originate from a man aged 50-59 years with COVID-19, enrolled during active disease. CDR3s leave out the opening cysteine and the closing phenylalanine or tryptophan.

TRBV4-1	14	ASSQGRWGGAYEQY
TRBV5-4	12	ASSLASGGGELF
TRBV5-6	13	ASSSGSPREEKLF
TRBV7-2	13	ASSLGGTGQNEQY
TRBV2	10	ASRGEAYEQY
TRBV19	11	ASSSDMSYEQY
TRBV7-3	12	ASSPTGDRNEQY
TRBV6-1	13	ASSELGAGNQPQH
TRBV4-2	12	ASSQDSGGTEAF
TRBV7-8	10	ASPRGDTEAF
TRBV7-9	14	ASSSRDKTNTGELF